This entry describes one T cell receptor beta chain. Per the germline V gene, CDR1 is SNHLY and CDR2 is FYNNEI. This CDR3 contains 15 residues. Trimming stripped 1 base from V and 5 bases from J, with 12 bases between. These data belong to a study of technical replicates of blood from a few donors. The repertoire was sequenced with immunoSEQ multiplex PCR; TCRdb's copy has only in-frame clones and lacks some. The top ten hold roughly 6.4% of the sample, which has 10,000 to 13,000 clones, roughly 94% seen once. The sample comprised PBMCs. This clonotype was sampled from a human donor in good health. The chain carries TRBV2 and TRBJ1-5; perhaps TRBD1 as D (5 bases). CDR3 coding DNA: TGTGCCAGCAGTGAAGAGTGGGGGGGAGATCAGCCCCAGCATTTT. Its translation is CASSEEWGGDQPQHF.